These 10 T cell receptor beta chains came from one sample sequenced in a study of monozygotic twins with inflammatory bowel disease. TCRdb derives one entry per CDR3 protein from the 5' RACE reads, leaving out DNA. Across approximately 390,000 distinct CDR3 sequences, the top ten clones capture approximately 2.3% of the sample. The sample comprised blood. The receptors here all came from a human donor with ulcerative colitis or Crohn's disease, or a healthy co-twin of an affected twin (not recorded which).

V and J are TRBV25-1 and TRBJ1-1; the D call from TCRdb, TRBD1, cannot be confirmed without DNA. The CDR3 length is 14 residues. The germline V gene encodes CDR1 MGHDK and CDR2 SYGVNS. The CDR3 region is CASSAHEQGAEAFF.

The chain joins TRBV4-1 to TRBJ2-3. CDR3 size: 16 residues. Germline assignment: CDR1 MGHRA and CDR2 YSYEKL. The CDR3 loop reads CASSQGVVWGTDTQYF.

V gene TRBV14 combines with J gene TRBJ2-3; the D call of TRBD1 rests on TCRdb alone, since no DNA is present to check it. CDR3 length: 17 residues. Germline CDR1 is SGHDN and CDR2 is FVKESK. The CDR3 protein is CASSPLPGRGPTDTQYF.

The genes are TRBV27 and TRBJ2-3; TCRdb names TRBD1, which stays unverified in the absence of DNA. The CDR3 totals 14 residues. Germline lookup yields CDR1 MNHEY and CDR2 SMNVEV (reference sequence). CDR3 protein: CASGYQTGTDTQYF.

The rearrangement uses TRBV21-1 and TRBJ2-3; TCRdb proposes TRBD2, but this gene call is untestable without DNA. TRBV21-1 is shown as a pseudogene. The CDR3 consists of 14 residues. The CDR3: CATARVGITDTQYF.

The J gene is TRBJ2-2, the V gene TRBV28. This CDR3 spans 13 amino acids. Germline V gene sequence: CDR1 MDHEN, CDR2 SYDVKM. CDR3 loop: CASSEVFTGELFF.

This chain uses TRBV3-1 with TRBJ1-1. This CDR3 spans 12 amino acids. Germline-derived CDR1 and CDR2 are LGHDT and YNNKEL (reference sequence). CDR3 region: CASSHGVGEAFF. The whole variable domain, remainder taken from reference TRBV3-1 and TRBJ1-1, is DTAVSQTPKYLVTQMGNDKSIKCEQNLGHDTMYWYKQDSKKFLKIMFSYNNKELIINETVPNRFSPKSPDKAHLNLHINSLELGDSAVYFCASSHGVGEAFFGQGTRLTVV.

V is TRBV4-3 and J is TRBJ2-3; no DNA is available, so the TRBD2 call from TCRdb remains unchecked. The CDR3 is made up of 17 amino acids. The germline V gene has CDR1 LGHNA and CDR2 YSLEER. CDR3 sequence reads: CASSQDRASGSTDTQYF.

The rearrangement uses TRBV30 and TRBJ1-6; as DNA is missing, the TRBD1 call by TCRdb cannot be tested. Per germline, CDR1 GTSNPN and CDR2 SVGIG (reference sequence). The CDR3 is 14 residues long. The CDR3 reads CAWSGGQGNSPLHF.

This CDR3 is CASLSGPNNSPLHF. This chain links TRBV12-3 or TRBV12-4 with TRBJ1-6. The CDR3 runs to 14 residues.